Sequencing of this T cell receptor (beta chain) was carried out in a study of cytomegalovirus exposure and HLA in healthy donors. Study summary: Caucasian-associated ancestry cluster membership applied to under 85% of 300 to 450 genotyped donors.

Germline CDR1 SGHNT, CDR2 YYREEE (reference sequence). The CDR3 extends over 18 amino acids. Germline trimming cut 0 bases from V and 9 bases from J; bases unmatched to any gene: 14. Study-level findings and limits: Usually a TCR sequence was rare, but some public TCRs were found in many donors. The authors assumed roughly uniform sequencing depth across donors for presence/absence analyses.

Of note for this clone: The antigen is not known.

PCR employed 60 Vbeta and 13 Jbeta primers. TCRdb's copy holds only in-frame clones and misses some; the assay was immunoSEQ multiplex PCR. The sample includes 100,000 to 150,000 clones, 80% of them seen just once. V and J are TRBV5-4 and TRBJ1-6; 8 bases are shared with TRBD1. The TCR comes from a man aged 35 to 55 in good health and CMV-seronegative. The sequencing input was PBMCs. This chain's CDR3 is CASSLGAPRGQGGSPLHF. The CDR3 nucleotides are TGTGCCAGCAGCTTGGGGGCCCCCAGGGGGCAAGGTGGTTCACCCCTCCACTTT.